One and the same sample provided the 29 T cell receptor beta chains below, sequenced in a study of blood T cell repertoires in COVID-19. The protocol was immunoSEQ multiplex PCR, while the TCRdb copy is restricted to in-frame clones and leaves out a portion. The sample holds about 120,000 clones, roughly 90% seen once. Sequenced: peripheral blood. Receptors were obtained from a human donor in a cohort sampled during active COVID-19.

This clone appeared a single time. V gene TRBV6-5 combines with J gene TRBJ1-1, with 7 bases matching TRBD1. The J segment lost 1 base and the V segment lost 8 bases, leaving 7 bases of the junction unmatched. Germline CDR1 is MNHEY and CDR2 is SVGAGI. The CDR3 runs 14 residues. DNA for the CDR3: TGTGCCAGCCCTCCCCGGGACAGGAACACTGAAGCTTTCTTT. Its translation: CASPPRDRNTEAFF.

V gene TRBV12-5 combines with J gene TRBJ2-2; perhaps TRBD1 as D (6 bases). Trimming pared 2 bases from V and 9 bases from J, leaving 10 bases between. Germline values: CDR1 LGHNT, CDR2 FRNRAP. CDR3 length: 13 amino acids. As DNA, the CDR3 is TGTGCTAGTGGTTTGCACAGGGTCCGGGAGCTGTTTTTT. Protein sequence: CASGLHRVRELFF.

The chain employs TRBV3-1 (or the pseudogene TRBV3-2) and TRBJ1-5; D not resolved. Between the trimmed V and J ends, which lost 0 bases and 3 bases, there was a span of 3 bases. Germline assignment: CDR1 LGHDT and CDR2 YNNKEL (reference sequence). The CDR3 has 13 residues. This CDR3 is CASSQDNNQPQHF. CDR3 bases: TGTGCCAGCAGCCAAGACAACAATCAGCCCCAGCATTTT.

DNA of the CDR3: TGCGCCAGCAAGGCGGGAGACTTGAACTACGAGCAGTACTTC. This codes for CASKAGDLNYEQYF. This chain joins TRBV5-1 and TRBJ2-7, with 7 bases identical to TRBD2. This CDR3 is built from 14 residues. With V trimmed by 6 bases and J by 3 bases, 9 bases remained unmatched. Germline V gene lookup returns CDR1 SGHRS and CDR2 YFSETQ.

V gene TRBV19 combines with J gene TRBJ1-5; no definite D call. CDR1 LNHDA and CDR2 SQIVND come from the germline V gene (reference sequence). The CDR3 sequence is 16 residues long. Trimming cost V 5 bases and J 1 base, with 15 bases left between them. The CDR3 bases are TGTGCCAGTAGTTATGGCCGGGAGGCGAGCAATCAGCCCCAGCATTTT. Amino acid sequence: CASSYGREASNQPQHF.

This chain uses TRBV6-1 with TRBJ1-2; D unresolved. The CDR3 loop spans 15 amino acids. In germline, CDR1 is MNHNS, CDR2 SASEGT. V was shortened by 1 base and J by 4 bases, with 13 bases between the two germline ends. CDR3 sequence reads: CASSEDSLARYGYTF. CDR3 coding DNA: TGTGCCAGCAGTGAAGACAGCCTTGCCCGCTATGGCTACACCTTC.

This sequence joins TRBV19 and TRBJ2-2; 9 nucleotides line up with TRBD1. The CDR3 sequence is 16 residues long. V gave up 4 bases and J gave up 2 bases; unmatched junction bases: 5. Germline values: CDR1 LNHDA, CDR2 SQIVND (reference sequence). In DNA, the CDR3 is TGTGCCAGTAGTACCGGGGACAGGGTCAACACCGGGGAGCTGTTTTTT. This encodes CASSTGDRVNTGELFF. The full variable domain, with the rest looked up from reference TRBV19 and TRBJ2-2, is DGGITQSPKYLFRKEGQNVTLSCEQNLNHDAMYWYRQDPGQGLRLIYYSQIVNDFQKGDIAEGYSVSREKKESFPLTVTSAQKNPTAFYLCASSTGDRVNTGELFFGEGSRLTVL.

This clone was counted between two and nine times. The CDR3 reads CAWKSRRATNEKLFF. The CDR3 DNA reads TGTGCCTGGAAAAGCCGGCGGGCAACTAATGAAAAACTGTTTTTT. The chain uses TRBV30 and TRBJ1-4; no reliable D call. Germline V gene lookup returns CDR1 GTSNPN and CDR2 SVGIG (reference sequence). The CDR3 runs to 15 residues. V was clipped by 4 bases and J by 0 bases, with 12 bases between them.

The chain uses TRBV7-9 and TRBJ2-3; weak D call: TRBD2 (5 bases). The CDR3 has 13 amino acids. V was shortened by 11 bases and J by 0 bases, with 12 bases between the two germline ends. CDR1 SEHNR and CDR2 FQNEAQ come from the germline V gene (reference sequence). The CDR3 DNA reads TGTGCCGCGGGCAGACGGAGCACAGATACGCAGTATTTT. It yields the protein CAAGRRSTDTQYF. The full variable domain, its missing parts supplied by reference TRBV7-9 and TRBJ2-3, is DTGVSQNPRHKITKRGQNVTFRCDPISEHNRLYWYRQTLGQGPEFLTYFQNEAQLEKSRLLSDRFSAERPKGSFSTLEIQRTEQGDSAMYLCAAGRRSTDTQYFGPGTRLTVL.

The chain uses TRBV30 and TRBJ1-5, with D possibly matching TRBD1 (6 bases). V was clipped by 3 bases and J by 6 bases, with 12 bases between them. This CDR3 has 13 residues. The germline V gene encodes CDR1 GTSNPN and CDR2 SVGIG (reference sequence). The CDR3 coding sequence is TGTGCCTGGAGAAGGGGGGGAGGTCAGCCCCAGCATTTT. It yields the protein CAWRRGGGQPQHF.

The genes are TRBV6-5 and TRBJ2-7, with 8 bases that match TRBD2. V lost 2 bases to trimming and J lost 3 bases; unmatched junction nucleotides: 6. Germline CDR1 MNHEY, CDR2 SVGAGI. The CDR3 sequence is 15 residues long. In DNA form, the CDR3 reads TGTGCCAGCAGTTACCGGGGGGGGAGACTCTACGAGCAGTACTTC. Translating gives CASSYRGGRLYEQYF.

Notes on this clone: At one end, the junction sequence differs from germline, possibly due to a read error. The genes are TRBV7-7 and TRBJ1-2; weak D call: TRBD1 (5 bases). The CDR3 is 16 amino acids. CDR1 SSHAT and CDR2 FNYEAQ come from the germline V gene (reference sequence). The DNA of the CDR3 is TGTGCTAGCAGCTCCCGGGGCCCGAGGGAGGTGGATGGCTACACCTTC. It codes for CASSSRGPREVDGYTF.

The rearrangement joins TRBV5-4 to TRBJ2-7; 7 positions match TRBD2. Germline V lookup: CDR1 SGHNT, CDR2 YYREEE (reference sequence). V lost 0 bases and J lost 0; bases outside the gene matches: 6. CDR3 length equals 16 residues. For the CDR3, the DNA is TGTGCCAGCAGCTTGGGGGGGGGAGCAGCCTCCTACGAGCAGTACTTC. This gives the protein CASSLGGGAASYEQYF.

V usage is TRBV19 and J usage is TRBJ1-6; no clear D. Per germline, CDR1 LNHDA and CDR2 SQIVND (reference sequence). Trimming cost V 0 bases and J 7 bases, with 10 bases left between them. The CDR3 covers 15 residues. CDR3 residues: CASSIDVADNSPLHF. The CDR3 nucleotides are TGTGCCAGTAGTATAGATGTAGCAGACAATTCACCCCTCCACTTT.

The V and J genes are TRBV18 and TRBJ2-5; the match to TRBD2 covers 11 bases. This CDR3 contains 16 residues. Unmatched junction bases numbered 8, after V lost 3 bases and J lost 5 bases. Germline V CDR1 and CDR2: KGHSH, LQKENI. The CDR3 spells CASSPSSGGSIETQYF. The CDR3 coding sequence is TGTGCCAGCTCACCGTCTAGCGGGGGGAGTATTGAGACCCAGTACTTC.

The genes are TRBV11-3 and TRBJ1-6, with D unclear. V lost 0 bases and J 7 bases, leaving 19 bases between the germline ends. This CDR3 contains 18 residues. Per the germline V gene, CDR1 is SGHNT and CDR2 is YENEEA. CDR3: CASSLEGGLCGGNSPLHF. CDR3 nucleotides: TGTGCCAGCAGCTTAGAAGGTGGGTTGTGTGGCGGGAATTCACCCCTCCACTTT.

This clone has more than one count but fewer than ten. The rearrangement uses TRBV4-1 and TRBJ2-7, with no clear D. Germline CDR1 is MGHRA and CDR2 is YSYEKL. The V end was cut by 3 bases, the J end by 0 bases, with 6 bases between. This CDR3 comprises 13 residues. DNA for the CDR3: TGCGCCAGCAGCCAGACGGGCTCCTACGAGCAGTACTTC. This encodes CASSQTGSYEQYF.

The CDR3 nucleotides are TGCGCCAGCAGCGGAGGGTTAAGCCAGCCCCAGCATTTT. Translation gives CASSGGLSQPQHF. The chain has TRBV10-1 and TRBJ1-5; no reliable D call. The CDR3 is 13 residues long. Germline CDR1 WNHNN, CDR2 SYGVQD (reference sequence). The V and J ends lost 6 bases and 7 bases respectively, with 13 bases between them.

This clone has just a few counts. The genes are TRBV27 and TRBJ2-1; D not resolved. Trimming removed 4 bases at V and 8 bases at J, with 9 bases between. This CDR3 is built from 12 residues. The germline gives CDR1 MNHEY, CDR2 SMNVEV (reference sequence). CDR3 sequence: CASSSNSDEQFF. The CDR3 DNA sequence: TGTGCCAGCAGTTCGAACTCGGATGAGCAGTTCTTC.

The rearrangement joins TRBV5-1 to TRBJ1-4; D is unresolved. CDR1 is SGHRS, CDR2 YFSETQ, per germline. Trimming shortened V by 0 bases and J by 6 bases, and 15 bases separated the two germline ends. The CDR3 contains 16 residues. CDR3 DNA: TGCGCCAGCAGCTTGGGGGCGATAACGGCCGATGAAAAACTGTTTTTT. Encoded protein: CASSLGAITADEKLFF. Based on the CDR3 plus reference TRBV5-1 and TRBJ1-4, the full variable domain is KAGVTQTPRYLIKTRGQQVTLSCSPISGHRSVSWYQQTPGQGLQFLFEYFSETQRNKGNFPGRFSGRQFSNSRSEMNVSTLELGDSALYLCASSLGAITADEKLFFGSGTQLSVL.

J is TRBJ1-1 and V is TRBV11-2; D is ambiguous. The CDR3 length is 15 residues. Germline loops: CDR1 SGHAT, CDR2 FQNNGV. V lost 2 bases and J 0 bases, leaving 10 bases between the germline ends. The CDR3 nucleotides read TGTGCCAGCAGCTTAAGTTCACAGTTGAACACTGAAGCTTTCTTT. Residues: CASSLSSQLNTEAFF.

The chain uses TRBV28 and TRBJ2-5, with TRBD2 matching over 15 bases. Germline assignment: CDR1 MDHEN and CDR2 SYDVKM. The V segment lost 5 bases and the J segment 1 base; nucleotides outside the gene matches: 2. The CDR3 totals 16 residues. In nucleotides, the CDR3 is TGTGCCAGCAGTCTGGGACTAGCGGGAGGCCAAGAGACCCAGTACTTC. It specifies CASSLGLAGGQETQYF.

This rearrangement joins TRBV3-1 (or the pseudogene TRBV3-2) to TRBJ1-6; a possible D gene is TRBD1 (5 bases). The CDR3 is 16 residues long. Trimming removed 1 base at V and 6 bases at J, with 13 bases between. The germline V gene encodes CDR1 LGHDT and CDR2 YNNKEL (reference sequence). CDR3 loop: CASSQVYETVNSPLHF. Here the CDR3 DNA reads TGTGCCAGCAGCCAAGTCTATGAGACAGTTAATTCACCCCTCCACTTT.

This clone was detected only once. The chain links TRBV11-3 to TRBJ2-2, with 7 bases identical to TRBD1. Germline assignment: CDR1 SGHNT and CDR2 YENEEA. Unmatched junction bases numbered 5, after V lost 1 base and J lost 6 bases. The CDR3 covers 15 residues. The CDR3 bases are TGTGCCAGCAGCTTAGCCCCGCAGGGGGCCGGGGAGCTGTTTTTT. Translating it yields CASSLAPQGAGELFF.

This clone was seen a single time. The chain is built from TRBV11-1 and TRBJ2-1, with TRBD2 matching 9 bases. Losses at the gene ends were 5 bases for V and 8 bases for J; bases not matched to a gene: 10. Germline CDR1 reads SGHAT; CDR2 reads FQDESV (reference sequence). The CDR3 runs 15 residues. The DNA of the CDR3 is TGTGCCAGCAGCCCAAGGGCGGGAGGGACCTATGAGCAGTTCTTC. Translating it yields CASSPRAGGTYEQFF.

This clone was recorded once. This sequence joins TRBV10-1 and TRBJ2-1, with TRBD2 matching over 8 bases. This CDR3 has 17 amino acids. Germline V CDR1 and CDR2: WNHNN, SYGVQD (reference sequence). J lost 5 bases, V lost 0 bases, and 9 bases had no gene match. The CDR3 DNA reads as TGCGCCAGCAGTGAGTCGTGGGCCGGGAGGGGCAACAATGAGCAGTTCTTC. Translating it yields CASSESWAGRGNNEQFF.

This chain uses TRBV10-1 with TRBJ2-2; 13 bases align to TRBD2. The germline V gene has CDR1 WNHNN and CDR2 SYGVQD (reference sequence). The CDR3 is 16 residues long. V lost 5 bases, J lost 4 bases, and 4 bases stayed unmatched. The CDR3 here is CASSKGLAGATGELFF. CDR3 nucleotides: TGCGCCAGCAGTAAAGGACTAGCGGGAGCCACCGGGGAGCTGTTTTTT.

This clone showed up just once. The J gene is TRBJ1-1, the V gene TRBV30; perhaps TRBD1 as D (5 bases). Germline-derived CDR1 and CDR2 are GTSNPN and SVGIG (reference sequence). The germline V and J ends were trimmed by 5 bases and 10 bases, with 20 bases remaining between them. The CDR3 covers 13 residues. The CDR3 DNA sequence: TGTGCCTGGTCCCGGGACTTTCGCCTCGGAGCTTTCTTT. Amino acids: CAWSRDFRLGAFF. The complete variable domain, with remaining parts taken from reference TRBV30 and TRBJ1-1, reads SQTIHQWPATLVQPVGSPLSLECTVEGTSNPNLYWYRQAAGRGLQLLFYSVGIGQISSEVPQNLSASRPQDRQFILSSKKLLLSDSGFYLCAWSRDFRLGAFFGQGTRLTVV.

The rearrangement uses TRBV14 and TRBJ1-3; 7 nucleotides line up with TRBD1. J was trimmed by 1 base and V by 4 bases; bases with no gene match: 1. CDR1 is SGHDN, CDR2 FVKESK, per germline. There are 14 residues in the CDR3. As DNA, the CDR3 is TGTGCCAGCAGCCGCAGGGGGTCTGGAAACACCATATATTTT. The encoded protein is CASSRRGSGNTIYF.